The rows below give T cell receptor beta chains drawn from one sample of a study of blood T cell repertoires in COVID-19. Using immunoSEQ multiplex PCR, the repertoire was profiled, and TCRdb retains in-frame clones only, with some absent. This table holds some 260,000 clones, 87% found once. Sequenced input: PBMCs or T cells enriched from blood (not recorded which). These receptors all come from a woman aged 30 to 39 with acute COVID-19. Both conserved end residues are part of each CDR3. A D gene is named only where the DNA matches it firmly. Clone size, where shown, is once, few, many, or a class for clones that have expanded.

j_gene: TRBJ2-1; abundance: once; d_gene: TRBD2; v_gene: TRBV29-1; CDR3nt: TGCAGCGTTGAAAGGACTAGCGGGGGGGCCGAGCAGTTCTTC; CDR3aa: CSVERTSGGAEQFF
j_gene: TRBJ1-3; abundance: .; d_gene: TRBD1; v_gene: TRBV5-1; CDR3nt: TGCGCCAGCAGTTGGGACAGTTCTGGAAACACCATATATTTT; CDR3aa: CASSWDSSGNTIYF
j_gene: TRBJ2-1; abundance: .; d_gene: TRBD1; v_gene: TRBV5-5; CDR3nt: TGTGCCAGCAGCTTGCCAGGGGGCAGCAACTACAATGAGCAGTTCTTC; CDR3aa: CASSLPGGSNYNEQFF
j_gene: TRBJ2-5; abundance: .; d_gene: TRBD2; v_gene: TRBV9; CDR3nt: TGTGCCAGCAGCGTAGCAGCGGGACCCCGTGGGGAGACCCAGTACTTC; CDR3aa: CASSVAAGPRGETQYF
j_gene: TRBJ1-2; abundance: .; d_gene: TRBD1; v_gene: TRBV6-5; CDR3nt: TGTGCCAGCGGAAACAGGGGGCAGGGTCCTGGCTACACCTTC; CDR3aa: CASGNRGQGPGYTF
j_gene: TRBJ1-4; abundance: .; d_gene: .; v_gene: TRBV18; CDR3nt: TGTGCCAGCGCAGAAGGAGCAACTAATGAAAAACTGTTTTTT; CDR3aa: CASAEGATNEKLFF
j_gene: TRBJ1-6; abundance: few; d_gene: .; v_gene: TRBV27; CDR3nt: TGTGCCAGCGTCAGGGTATTTGGATCACCCCTCCACTTT; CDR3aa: CASVRVFGSPLHF
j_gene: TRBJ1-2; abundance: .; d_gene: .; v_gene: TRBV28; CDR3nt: TGTGCCAGCAGTTCCCGGGGGACGGATGGCTACACCTTC; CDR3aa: CASSSRGTDGYTF
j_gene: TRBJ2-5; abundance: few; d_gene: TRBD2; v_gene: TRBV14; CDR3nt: TGTGCCAGCAGCCGAAGACTAGCGGTACAAGAGACCCAGTACTTC; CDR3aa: CASSRRLAVQETQYF
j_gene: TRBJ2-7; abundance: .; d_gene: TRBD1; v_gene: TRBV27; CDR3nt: TGTGCCAGCAGTACCCGGGACAGACCCTACGAGCAGTACTTC; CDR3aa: CASSTRDRPYEQYF
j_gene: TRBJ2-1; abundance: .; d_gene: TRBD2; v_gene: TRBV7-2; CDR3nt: TGTGCCAGCAGCTTAGGCGGGGGTAGTTACAATGAGCAGTTCTTC; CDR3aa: CASSLGGGSYNEQFF